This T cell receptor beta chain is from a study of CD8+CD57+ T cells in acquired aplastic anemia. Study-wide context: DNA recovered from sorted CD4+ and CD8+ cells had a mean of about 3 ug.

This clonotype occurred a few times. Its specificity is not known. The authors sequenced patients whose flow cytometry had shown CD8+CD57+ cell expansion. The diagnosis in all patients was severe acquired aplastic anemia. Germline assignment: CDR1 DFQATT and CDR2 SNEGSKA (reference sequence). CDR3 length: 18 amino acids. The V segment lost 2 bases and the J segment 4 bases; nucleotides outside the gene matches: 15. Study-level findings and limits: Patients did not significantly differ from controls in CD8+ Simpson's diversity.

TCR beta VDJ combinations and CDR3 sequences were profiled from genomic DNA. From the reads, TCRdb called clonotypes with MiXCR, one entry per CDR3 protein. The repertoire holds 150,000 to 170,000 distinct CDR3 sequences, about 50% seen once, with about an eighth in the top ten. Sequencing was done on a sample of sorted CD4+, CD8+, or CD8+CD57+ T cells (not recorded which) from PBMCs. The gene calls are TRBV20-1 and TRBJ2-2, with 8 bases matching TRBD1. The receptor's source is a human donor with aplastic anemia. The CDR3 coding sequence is TGCAGTGCTAGACCCCGGGTCAGGGGGCAGCTGTCCACCGGGGAGCTGTTTTTT. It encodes CSARPRVRGQLSTGELFF.